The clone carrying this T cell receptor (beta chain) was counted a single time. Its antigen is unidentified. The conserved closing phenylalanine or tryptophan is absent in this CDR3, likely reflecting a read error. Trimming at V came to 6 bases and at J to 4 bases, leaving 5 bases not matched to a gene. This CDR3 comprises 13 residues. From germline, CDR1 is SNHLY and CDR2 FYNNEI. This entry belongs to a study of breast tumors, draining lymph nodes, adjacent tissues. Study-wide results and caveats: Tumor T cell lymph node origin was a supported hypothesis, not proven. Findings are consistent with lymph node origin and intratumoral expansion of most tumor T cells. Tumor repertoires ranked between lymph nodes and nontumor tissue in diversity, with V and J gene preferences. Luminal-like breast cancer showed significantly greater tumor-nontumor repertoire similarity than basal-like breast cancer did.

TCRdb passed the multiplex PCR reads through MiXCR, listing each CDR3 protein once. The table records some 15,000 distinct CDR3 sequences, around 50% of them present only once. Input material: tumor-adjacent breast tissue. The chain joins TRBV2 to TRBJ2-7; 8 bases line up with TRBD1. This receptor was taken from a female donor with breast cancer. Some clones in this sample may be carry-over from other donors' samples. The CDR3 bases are TGTGCCAGCAGCCCGGACAGGGCTTACGAGCAGTACCTC. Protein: CASSPDRAYEQYL.